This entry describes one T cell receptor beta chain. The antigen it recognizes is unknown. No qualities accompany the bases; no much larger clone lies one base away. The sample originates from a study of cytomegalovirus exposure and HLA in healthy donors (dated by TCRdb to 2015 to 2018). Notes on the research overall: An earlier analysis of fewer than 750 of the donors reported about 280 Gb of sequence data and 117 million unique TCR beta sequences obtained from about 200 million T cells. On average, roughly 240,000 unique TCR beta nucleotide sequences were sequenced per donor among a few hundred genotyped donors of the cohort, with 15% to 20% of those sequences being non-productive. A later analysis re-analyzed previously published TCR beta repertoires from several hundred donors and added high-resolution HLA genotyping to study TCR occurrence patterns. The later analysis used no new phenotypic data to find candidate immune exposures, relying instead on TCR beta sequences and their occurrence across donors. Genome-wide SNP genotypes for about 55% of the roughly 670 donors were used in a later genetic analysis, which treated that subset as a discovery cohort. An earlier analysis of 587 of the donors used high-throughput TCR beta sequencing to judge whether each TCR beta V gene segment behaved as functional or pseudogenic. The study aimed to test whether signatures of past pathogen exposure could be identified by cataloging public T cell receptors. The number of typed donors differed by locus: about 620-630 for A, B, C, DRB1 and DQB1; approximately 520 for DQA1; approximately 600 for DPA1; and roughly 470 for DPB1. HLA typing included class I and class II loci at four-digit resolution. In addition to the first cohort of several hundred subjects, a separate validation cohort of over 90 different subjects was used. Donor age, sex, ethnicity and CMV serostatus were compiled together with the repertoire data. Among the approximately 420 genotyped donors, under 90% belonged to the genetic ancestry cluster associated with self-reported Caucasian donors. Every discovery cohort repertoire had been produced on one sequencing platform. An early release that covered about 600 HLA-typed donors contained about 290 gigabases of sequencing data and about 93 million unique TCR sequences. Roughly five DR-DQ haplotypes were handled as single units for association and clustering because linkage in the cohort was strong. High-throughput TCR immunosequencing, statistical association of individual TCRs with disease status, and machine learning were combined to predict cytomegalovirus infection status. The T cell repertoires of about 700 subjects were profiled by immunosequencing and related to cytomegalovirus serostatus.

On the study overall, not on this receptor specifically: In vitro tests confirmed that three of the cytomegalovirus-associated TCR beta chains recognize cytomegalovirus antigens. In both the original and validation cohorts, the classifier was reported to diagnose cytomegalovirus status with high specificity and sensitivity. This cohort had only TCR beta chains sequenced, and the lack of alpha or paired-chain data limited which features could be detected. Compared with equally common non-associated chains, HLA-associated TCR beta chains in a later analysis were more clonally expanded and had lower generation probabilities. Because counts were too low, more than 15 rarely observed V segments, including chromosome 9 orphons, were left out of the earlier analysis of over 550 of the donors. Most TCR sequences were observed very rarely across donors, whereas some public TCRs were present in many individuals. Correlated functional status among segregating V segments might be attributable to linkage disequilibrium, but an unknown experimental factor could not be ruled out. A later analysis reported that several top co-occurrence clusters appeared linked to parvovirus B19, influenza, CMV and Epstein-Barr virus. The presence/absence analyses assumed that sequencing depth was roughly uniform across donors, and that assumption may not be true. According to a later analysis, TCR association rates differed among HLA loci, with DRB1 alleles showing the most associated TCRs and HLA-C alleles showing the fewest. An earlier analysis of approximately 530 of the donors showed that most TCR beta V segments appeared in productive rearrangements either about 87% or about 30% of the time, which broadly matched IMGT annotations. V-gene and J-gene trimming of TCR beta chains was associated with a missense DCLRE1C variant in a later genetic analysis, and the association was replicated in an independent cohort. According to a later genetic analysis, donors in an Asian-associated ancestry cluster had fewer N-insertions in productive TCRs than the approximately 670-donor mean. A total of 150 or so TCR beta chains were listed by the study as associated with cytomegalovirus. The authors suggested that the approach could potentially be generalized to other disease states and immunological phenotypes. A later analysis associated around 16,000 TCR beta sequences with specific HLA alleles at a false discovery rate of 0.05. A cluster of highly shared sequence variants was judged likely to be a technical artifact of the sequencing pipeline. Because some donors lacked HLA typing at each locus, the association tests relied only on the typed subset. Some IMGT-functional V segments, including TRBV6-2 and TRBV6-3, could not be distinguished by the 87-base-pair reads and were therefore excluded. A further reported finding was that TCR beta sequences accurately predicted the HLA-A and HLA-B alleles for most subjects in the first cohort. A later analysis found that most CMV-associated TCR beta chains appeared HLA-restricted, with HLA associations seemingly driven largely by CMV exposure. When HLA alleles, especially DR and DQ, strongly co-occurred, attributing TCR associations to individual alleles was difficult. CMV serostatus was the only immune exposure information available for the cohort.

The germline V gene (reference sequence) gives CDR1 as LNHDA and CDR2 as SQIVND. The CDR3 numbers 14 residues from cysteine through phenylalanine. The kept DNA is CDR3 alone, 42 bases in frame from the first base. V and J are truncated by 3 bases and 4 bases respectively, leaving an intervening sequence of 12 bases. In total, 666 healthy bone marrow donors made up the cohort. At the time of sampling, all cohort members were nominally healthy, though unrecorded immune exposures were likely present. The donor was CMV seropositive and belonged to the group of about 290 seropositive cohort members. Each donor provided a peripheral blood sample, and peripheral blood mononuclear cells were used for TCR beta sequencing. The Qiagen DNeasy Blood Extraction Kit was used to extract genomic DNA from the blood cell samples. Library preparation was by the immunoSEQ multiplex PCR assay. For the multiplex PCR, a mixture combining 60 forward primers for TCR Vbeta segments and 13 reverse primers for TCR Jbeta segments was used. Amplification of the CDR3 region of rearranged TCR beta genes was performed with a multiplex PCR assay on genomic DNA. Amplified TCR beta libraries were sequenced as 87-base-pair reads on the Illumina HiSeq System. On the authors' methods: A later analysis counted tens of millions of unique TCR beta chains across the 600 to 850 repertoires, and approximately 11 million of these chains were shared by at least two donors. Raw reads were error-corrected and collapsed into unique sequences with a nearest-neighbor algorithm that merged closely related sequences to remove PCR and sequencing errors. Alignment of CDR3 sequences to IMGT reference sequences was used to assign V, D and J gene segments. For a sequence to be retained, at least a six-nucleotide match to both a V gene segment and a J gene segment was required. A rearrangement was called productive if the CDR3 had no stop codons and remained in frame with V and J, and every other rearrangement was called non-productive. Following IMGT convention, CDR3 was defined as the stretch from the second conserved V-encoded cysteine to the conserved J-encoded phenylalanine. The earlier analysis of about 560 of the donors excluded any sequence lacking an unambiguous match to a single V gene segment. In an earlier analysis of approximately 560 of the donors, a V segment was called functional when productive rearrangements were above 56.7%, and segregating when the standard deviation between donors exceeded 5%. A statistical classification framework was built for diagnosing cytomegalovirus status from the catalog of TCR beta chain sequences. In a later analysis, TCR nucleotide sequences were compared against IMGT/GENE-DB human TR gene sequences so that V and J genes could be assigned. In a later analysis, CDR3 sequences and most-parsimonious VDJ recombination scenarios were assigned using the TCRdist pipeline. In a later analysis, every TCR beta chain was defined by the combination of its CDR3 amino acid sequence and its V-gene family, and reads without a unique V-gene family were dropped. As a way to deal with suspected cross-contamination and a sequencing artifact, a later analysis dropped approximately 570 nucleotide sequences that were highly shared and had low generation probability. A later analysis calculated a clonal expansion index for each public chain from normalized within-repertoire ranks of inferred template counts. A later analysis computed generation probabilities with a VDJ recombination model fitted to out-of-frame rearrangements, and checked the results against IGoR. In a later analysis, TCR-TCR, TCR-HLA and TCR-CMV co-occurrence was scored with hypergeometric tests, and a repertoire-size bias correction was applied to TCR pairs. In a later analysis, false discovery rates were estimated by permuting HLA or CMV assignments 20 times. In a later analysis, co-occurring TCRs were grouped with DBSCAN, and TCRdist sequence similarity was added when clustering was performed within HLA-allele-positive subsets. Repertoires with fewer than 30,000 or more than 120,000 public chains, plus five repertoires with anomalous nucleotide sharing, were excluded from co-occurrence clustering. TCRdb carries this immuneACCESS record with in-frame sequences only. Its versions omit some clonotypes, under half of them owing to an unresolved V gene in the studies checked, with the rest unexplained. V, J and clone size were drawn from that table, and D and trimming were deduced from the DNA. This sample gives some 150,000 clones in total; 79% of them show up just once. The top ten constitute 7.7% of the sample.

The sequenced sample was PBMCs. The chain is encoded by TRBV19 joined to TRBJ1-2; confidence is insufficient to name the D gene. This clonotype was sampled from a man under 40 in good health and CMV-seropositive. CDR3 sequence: CASSMSLGSYGYTF. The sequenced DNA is TGTGCCAGTAGTATGTCCCTTGGCAGCTATGGCTACACCTTC.